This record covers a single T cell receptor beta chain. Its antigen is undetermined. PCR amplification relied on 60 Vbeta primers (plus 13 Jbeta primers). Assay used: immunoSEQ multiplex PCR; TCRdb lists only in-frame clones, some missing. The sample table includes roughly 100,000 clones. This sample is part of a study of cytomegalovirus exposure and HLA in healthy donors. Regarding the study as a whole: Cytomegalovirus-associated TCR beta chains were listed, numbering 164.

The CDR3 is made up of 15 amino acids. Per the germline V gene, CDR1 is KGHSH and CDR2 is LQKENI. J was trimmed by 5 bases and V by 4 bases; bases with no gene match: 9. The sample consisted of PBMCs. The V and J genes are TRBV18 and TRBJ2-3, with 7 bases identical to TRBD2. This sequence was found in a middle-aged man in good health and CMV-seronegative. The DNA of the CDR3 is TGTGCCAGCTCACGAGAAATGGGAGGGGAAGATACGCAGTATTTT. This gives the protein CASSREMGGEDTQYF.